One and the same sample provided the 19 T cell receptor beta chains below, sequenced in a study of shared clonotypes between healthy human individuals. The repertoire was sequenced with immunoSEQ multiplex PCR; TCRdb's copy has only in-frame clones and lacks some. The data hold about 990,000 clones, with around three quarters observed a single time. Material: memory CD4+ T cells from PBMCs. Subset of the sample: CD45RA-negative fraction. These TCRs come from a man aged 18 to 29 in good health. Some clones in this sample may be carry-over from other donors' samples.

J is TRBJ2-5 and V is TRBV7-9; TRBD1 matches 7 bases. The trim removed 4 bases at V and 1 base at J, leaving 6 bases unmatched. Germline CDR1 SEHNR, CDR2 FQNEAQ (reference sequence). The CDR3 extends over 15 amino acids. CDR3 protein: CASSSQGTVQETQYF. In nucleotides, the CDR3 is TGTGCCAGCAGCTCCCAAGGGACAGTCCAAGAGACCCAGTACTTC. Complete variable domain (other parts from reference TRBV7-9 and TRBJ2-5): DTGVSQNPRHKITKRGQNVTFRCDPISEHNRLYWYRQTLGQGPEFLTYFQNEAQLEKSRLLSDRFSAERPKGSFSTLEIQRTEQGDSAMYLCASSSQGTVQETQYFGPGTRLLVL.

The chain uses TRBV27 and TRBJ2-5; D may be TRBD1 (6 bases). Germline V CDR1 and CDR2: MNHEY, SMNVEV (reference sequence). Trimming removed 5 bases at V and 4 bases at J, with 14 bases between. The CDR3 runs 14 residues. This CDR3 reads CASSRRTDGETQYF. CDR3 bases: TGTGCCAGCAGTCGTCGGACAGATGGAGAGACCCAGTACTTC.

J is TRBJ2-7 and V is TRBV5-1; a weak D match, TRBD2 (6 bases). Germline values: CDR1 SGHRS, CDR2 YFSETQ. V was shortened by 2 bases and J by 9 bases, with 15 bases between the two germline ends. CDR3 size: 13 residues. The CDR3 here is CASSLEGGTGQYF. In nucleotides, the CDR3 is TGCGCCAGCAGCTTAGAGGGAGGTACTGGGCAGTACTTC.

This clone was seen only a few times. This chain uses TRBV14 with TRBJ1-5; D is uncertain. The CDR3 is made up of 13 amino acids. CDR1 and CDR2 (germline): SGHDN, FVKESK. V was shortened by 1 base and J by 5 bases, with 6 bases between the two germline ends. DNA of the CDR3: TGTGCCAGCAGCCAAGGACCTGATCAGCCCCAGCATTTT. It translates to CASSQGPDQPQHF.

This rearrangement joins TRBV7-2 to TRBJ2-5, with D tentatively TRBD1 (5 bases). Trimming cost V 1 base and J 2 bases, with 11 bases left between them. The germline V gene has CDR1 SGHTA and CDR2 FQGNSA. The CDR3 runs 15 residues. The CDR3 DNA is TGTGCCAGCAGCTTAGGCCCCAGGGCTCAAGAGACCCAGTACTTC. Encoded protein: CASSLGPRAQETQYF.

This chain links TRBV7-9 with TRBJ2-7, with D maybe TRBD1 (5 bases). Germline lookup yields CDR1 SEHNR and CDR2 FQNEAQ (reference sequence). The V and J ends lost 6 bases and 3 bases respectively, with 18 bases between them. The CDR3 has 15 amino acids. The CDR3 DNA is TGTGCCAGCAGGCCTCAGGGTCCCAATCTCTACGAGCAGTACTTC. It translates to CASRPQGPNLYEQYF.

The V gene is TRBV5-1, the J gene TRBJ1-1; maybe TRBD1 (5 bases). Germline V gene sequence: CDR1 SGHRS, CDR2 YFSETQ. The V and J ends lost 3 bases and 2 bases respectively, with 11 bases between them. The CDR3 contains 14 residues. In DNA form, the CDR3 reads TGCGCCAGCAGCTCCAGGGCGTCTAACACTGAAGCTTTCTTT. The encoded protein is CASSSRASNTEAFF.

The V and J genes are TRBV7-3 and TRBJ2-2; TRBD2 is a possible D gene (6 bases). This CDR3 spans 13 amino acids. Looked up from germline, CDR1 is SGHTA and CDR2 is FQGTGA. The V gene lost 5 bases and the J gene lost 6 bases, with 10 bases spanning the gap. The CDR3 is CASSPGRAGELFF. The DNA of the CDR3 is TGTGCCAGCAGCCCCGGGAGAGCCGGGGAGCTGTTTTTT.

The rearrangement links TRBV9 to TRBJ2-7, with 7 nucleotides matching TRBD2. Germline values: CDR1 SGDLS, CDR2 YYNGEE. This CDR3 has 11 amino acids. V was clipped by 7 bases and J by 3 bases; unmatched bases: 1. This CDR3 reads CASGTNYEQYF. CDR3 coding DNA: TGTGCCAGCGGGACTAACTACGAGCAGTACTTC.

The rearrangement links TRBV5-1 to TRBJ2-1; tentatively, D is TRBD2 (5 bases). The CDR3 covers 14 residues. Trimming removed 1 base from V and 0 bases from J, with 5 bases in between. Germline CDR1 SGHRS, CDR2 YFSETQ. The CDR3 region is CASSLTSSYNEQFF. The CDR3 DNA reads TGCGCCAGCAGCTTGACTAGCTCCTACAATGAGCAGTTCTTC.

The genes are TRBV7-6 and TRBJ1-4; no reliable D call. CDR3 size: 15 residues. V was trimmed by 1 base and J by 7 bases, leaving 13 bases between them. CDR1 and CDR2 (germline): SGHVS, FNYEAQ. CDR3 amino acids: CASSLDGRRGEKLFF. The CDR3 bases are TGTGCCAGCAGCTTAGACGGCCGCCGCGGTGAAAAACTGTTTTTT. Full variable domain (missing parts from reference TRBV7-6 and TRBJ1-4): GAGVSQSPRYKVTKRGQDVALRCDPISGHVSLYWYRQALGQGPEFLTYFNYEAQQDKSGLPNDRFSAERPEGSISTLTIQRTEQRDSAMYRCASSLDGRRGEKLFFGSGTQLSVL.

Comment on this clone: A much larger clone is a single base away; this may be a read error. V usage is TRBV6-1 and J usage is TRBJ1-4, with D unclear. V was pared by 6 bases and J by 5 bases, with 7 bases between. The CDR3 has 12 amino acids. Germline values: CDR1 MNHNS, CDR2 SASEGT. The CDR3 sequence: CASRAVNEKLFF. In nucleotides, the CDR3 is TGTGCCAGCAGAGCAGTGAATGAAAAACTGTTTTTT.

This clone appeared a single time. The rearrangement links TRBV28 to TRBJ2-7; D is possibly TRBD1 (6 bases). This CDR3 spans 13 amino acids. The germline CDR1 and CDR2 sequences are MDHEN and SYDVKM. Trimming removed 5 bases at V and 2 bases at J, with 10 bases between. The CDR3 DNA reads TGTGCCAGCAGTCCTGGACAGCCCTACGAGCAGTACTTC. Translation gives CASSPGQPYEQYF.

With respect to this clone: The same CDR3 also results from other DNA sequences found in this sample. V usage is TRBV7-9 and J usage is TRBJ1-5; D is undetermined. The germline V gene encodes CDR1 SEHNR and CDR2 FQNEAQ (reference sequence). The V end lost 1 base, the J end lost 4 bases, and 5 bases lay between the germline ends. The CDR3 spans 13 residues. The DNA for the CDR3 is TGTGCCAGCAGCTTAGGGGTAAATCAGCCCCAGCATTTT. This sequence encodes CASSLGVNQPQHF.

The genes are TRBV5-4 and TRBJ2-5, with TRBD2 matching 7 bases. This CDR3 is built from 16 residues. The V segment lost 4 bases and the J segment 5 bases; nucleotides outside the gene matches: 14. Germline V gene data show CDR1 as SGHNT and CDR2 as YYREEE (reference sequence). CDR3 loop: CASSLNGGRARETQYF. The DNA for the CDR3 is TGTGCCAGCAGCCTGAATGGCGGGAGAGCGCGGGAGACCCAGTACTTC.

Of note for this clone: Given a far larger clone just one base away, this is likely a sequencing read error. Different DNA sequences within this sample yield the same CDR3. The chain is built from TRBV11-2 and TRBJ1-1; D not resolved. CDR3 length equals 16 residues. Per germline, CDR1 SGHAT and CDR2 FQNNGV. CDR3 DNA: TGTGCCAGCAGCTTAGAGTTCGGGAACTTGAACACTGAGGCTTTCTTT. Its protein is CASSLEFGNLNTEAFF.

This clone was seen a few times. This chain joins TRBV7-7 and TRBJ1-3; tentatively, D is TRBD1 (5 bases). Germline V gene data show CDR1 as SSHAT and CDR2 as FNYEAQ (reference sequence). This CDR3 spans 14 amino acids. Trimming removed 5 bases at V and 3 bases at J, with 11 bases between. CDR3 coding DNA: TGTGCCAGCAGCCCCGGGACGGATGGAAACACCATATATTTT. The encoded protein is CASSPGTDGNTIYF. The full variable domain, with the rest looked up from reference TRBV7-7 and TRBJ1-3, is GAGVSQSPRYKVTKRGQDVTLRCDPISSHATLYWYQQALGQGPEFLTYFNYEAQPDKSGLPSDRFSAERPEGSISTLTIQRTEQRDSAMYRCASSPGTDGNTIYFGEGSWLTVV.

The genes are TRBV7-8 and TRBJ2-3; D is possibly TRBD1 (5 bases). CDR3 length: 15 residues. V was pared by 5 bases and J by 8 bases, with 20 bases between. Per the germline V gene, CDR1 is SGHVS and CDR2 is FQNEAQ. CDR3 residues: CASSQGAVQGGTQYF. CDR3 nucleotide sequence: TGTGCCAGCAGCCAGGGCGCGGTCCAGGGTGGTACGCAGTATTTT.

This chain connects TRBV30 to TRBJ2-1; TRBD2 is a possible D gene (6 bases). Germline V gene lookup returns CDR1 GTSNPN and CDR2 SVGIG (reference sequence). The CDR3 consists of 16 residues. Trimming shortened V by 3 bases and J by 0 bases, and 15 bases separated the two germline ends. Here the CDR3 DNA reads TGTGCCTGGAGGATGGGCGCGGGGAGCTCCTACAATGAGCAGTTCTTC. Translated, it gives CAWRMGAGSSYNEQFF.